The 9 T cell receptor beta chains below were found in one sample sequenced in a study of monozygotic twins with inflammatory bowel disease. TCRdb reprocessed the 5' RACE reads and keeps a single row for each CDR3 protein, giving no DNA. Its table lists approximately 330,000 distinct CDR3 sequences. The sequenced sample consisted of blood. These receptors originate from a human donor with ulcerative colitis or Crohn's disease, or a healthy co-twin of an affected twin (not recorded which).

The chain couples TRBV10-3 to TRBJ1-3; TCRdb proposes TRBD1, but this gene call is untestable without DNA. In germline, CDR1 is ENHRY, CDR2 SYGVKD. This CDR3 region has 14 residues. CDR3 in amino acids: CATTPVNSGNTIYF.

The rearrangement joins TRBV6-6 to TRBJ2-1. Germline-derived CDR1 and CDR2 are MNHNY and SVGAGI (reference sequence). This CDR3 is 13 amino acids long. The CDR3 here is CASSYSRGNEQFF.

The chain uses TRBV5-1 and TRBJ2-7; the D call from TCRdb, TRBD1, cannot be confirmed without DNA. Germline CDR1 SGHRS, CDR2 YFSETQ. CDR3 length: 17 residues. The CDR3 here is CASSFGGQGEVSYEQYF.

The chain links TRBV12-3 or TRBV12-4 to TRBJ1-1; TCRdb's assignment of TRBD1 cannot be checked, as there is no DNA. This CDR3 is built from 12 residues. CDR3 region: CASSLGTTGAFF.

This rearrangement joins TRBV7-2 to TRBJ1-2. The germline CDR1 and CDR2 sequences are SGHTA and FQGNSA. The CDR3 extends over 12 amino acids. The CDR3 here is CASSQSTGGYTF.

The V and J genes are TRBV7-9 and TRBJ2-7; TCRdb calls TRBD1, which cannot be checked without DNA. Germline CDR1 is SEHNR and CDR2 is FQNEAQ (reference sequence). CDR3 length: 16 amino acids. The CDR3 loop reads CASSSPSGATTYEQYF.

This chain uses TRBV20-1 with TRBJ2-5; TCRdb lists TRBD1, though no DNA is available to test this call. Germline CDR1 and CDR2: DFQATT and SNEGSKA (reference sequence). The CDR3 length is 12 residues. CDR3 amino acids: CSAADRGETQYF.

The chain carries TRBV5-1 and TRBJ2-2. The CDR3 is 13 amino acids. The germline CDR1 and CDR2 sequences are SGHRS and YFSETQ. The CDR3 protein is CASSLVPAGELFF.

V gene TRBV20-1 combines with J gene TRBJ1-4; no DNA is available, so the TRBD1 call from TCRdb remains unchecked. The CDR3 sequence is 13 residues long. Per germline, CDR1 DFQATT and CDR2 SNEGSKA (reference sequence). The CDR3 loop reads CSASLGAGEKLFF.